The T cell receptor beta chain described here comes from a study of glioma-infiltrating T cells. There are a few counts of this clonotype. The antigen is unknown. The iRepertoire nested amplicon-rescue multiplex PCR amplified TCR alpha and beta CDR3s from RNA. Input was roughly 100-450 ng of tissue mRNA or PBMC total RNA. TCRdb reanalysed the multiplex PCR reads using MiXCR and keeps one entry per CDR3 protein. This sample has some 150,000 distinct CDR3 sequences, with 39% found just once. Study-level results: Very few CDR3 sequences were shared between tissue and blood. Tissue-blood divergence was below expectation in non-neoplastic patients, above in gliomas.

The sequenced sample was glioma tissue, nonneoplastic brain tissue, or PBMCs (not recorded which). This TCR came from a human donor with low-grade glioma or glioblastoma, undergoing nonglioma brain surgery, or in good health (not recorded which).

The CDR3 spells CASSTQGTGTEAFF. The CDR3 DNA follows: TGTGCCAGTAGTACCCAGGGGACAGGGACTGAAGCTTTCTTT. This chain uses TRBV19 with TRBJ1-1, with TRBD1 matching 9 bases. The CDR3 has 14 amino acids. V shed 4 bases and J 5 bases; nucleotides not matched to a gene: 5. The germline CDR1 and CDR2 sequences are LNHDA and SQIVND (reference sequence). The entire variable domain, with the rest obtained from reference TRBV19 and TRBJ1-1, is as follows: DGGITQSPKYLFRKEGQNVTLSCEQNLNHDAMYWYRQDPGQGLRLIYYSQIVNDFQKGDIAEGYSVSREKKESFPLTVTSAQKNPTAFYLCASSTQGTGTEAFFGQGTRLTVV.